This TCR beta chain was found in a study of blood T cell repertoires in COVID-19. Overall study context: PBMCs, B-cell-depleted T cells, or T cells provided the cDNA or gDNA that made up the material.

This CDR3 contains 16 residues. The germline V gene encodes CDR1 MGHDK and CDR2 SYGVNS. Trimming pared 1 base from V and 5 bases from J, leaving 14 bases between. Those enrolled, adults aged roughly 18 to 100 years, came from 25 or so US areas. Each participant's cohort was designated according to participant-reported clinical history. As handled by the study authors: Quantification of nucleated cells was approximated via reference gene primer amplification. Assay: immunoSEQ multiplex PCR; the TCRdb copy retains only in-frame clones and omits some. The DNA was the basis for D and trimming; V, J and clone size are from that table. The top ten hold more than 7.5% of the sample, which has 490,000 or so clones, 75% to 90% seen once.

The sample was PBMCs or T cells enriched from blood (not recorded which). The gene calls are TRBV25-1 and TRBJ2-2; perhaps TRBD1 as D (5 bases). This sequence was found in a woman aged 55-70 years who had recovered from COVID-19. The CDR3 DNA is TGTGCCAGCAGTGAATTCGGGCAGGGAAGGACCGGGGAGCTGTTTTTT. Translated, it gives CASSEFGQGRTGELFF.